These T cell receptor beta chains were read from a single sample in a study of chemoradiotherapy in HPV16-positive cancers. Produced via immunoSEQ multiplex PCR; TCRdb's table is partial and in-frame only. There are 20,000 or so clones in the sample; around 88% occur only once, and over 4.5% lies in the top ten. The sample was blood, taken from a patient who underwent chemoradiotherapy. These receptors were taken from a human donor with HPV-associated anogenital cancer. Each CDR3 is given with its conserved first and last residue. A D gene is named only where the DNA matches it firmly. Size tells how often a clone was seen (once, few, many) or the class of an expanded clone, and some rows leave it out.

abundance,d_gene,j_gene,v_gene,CDR3aa,CDR3nt
-,-,TRBJ1-5,TRBV6-6,CASTADRSNQPQHF,TGTGCCAGCACAGCGGACCGGAGCAATCAGCCCCAGCATTTT
-,TRBD2,TRBJ2-3,TRBV6-4,CASTPEAGGGTDTQYF,TGTGCCAGCACCCCCGAAGCGGGGGGGGGCACAGATACGCAGTATTTT
once,-,TRBJ2-3,TRBV5-1,CASSSMTSTDTQYF,TGCGCCAGCAGCTCTATGACCAGCACAGATACGCAGTATTTT
-,-,TRBJ2-2,TRBV7-2,CASSLFAAIGTGELFF,TGTGCCAGCAGCTTATTCGCCGCCATAGGTACCGGGGAGCTGTTTTTT
-,-,TRBJ2-5,TRBV19,CASSIVGRETQYF,TGTGCCAGTAGTATAGTTGGGAGGGAGACCCAGTACTTC
-,-,TRBJ1-1,TRBV9,CASSVAGASNTEAFF,TGTGCCAGCAGCGTAGCAGGGGCCTCGAACACTGAAGCTTTCTTT
-,TRBD1,TRBJ1-3,TRBV7-9,CASSRTTGAGNTIYF,TGTGCCAGCAGCCGGACGACAGGGGCAGGAAACACCATATATTTT
-,-,TRBJ2-3,TRBV18,CASSPTGRPDTQYF,TGTGCCAGCTCACCAACGGGGAGGCCGGATACGCAGTATTTT
-,-,TRBJ1-1,TRBV6-1,CASSDNPAMLDTEAFF,TGTGCCAGCAGTGATAATCCGGCAATGTTGGACACTGAAGCTTTCTTT
-,TRBD1,TRBJ1-2,TRBV7-9,CASSLGQGGGYTF,TGTGCCAGCAGCTTGGGACAGGGGGGGGGCTACACCTTC
-,-,TRBJ1-2,TRBV2,CASSDLGGRGGYTF,TGTGCCAGCAGTGATTTGGGGGGTCGGGGCGGCTACACCTTC
-,TRBD2,TRBJ2-7,TRBV19,CASSIKRGSYEQYF,TGTGCCAGTAGTATCAAGCGGGGGAGCTACGAGCAGTACTTC
-,-,TRBJ2-1,TRBV4-2,CASSQDKRGAYNEQFF,TGTGCCAGCAGCCAAGATAAAAGGGGGGCTTACAATGAGCAGTTCTTC
-,-,TRBJ2-5,TRBV5-6,CASSLIGLLQETQYF,TGTGCCAGCAGCTTGATAGGACTCCTGCAAGAGACCCAGTACTTC
-,-,TRBJ1-5,TRBV6-5,CASSYALGGGGPQHF,TGTGCCAGCAGTTACGCCCTGGGCGGGGGCGGACCCCAGCATTTT
-,-,TRBJ2-3,TRBV5-1,CASSPGQLSSTDTQYF,TGCGCCAGCAGCCCTGGACAGCTATCCAGCACAGATACGCAGTATTTT
-,TRBD1,TRBJ1-6,TRBV5-1,CASQEAGGNSPLHF,TGCGCCAGCCAGGAGGCAGGGGGTAATTCACCCCTCCACTTT
few,TRBD1,TRBJ1-3,TRBV30,CAWRGRGLSGNTIYF,TGTGCCTGGAGGGGCAGGGGGCTCTCTGGAAACACCATATATTTT
-,-,TRBJ2-2,TRBV7-9,CASSQIRDRNTGELFF,TGTGCCAGCAGCCAAATCCGGGACCGCAACACCGGGGAGCTGTTTTTT
-,-,TRBJ1-1,TRBV7-3,CASRARVERAEAFF,TGTGCCAGCAGGGCCAGAGTCGAGAGGGCTGAAGCTTTCTTT
once,-,TRBJ2-7,TRBV30,CAWSPLESTYEQYF,TGTGCCTGGAGTCCCCTCGAAAGCACCTACGAGCAGTACTTC
-,TRBD1,TRBJ1-4,TRBV30,CAWSTDSSPGGGEKLFF,TGTGCCTGGAGTACGGATTCTTCGCCAGGGGGGGGAGAAAAACTGTTTTTT
-,TRBD1,TRBJ2-3,TRBV12-5,CASGFRTGSADTQYF,TGTGCTAGTGGTTTTCGGACAGGGAGCGCAGATACGCAGTATTTT
-,TRBD1,TRBJ1-1,TRBV13,CASSQTGTGAKNTEAFF,TGTGCCAGCAGTCAGACCGGGACAGGGGCAAAGAACACTGAAGCTTTCTTT
-,-,TRBJ1-1,TRBV4-2,CASSQGGMNTEAFF,TGTGCCAGCAGCCAAGGGGGAATGAACACTGAAGCTTTCTTT
medium-sized,TRBD1,TRBJ1-1,TRBV7-9,CASSPDRENTEAFF,TGTGCCAGCAGCCCAGACAGGGAGAACACTGAAGCTTTCTTT
-,-,TRBJ2-1,TRBV7-8,CASSSSGDNEQFF,TGTGCCAGCAGCTCATCGGGGGACAATGAGCAGTTCTTC
-,TRBD2,TRBJ2-1,TRBV11-3,CASSLELAGGGEQFF,TGTGCCAGCAGCTTAGAACTAGCGGGAGGGGGCGAGCAGTTCTTC
-,-,TRBJ1-4,TRBV6-6,CASVGQGDEKLFF,TGTGCCAGTGTAGGTCAGGGCGATGAAAAACTGTTTTTT
-,-,TRBJ1-2,TRBV19,CASSVPRPTNYGYTF,TGTGCCAGTAGTGTCCCGCGACCGACCAACTATGGCTACACCTTC
-,-,TRBJ1-5,TRBV4-3,CASSQESTGNQPQHF,TGCGCCAGCAGCCAAGAATCAACAGGGAATCAGCCCCAGCATTTT
-,TRBD1,TRBJ1-1,TRBV6-5,CASSYPGGGEAFF,TGTGCCAGCAGTTACCCAGGGGGGGGTGAAGCTTTCTTT
-,TRBD1,TRBJ1-5,TRBV11-2,CASSLGTGVSISNQPQHF,TGTGCCAGCAGCTTGGGGACAGGGGTCTCTATCAGCAATCAGCCCCAGCATTTT
-,-,TRBJ1-2,TRBV7-2,CASSLRLLEGRNYGYTF,TGTGCCAGCAGCTTACGGCTATTAGAGGGACGGAACTATGGCTACACCTTC
-,-,TRBJ1-1,TRBV6-1,CASSEAVQRAFF,TGTGCCAGCAGCGAAGCGGTCCAGAGAGCTTTCTTT
-,-,TRBJ2-2,TRBV19,CASTVAYFPPGELFF,TGTGCCAGTACCGTGGCGTACTTCCCCCCCGGGGAGCTGTTTTTT
-,TRBD1,TRBJ1-6,TRBV6-6,CASSRDRGSPLHF,TGTGCCAGCAGCCGGGACAGGGGTTCACCCCTCCACTTT
-,-,TRBJ1-2,TRBV5-4,CASSLVNDNYGYTF,TGTGCCAGCAGCTTGGTTAATGATAACTATGGCTACACCTTC
-,-,TRBJ1-2,TRBV19,CASSIDHRNSGYTF,TGTGCCAGTAGTATAGATCACAGAAACTCTGGCTACACCTTC
-,-,TRBJ1-4,TRBV6-6,CASSSQGDPNEKLFF,TGTGCCAGCAGTTCACAGGGTGATCCTAATGAAAAACTGTTTTTT
-,-,TRBJ1-4,TRBV5-6,CASSSGQPNEKLFF,TGTGCCAGCAGCTCCGGACAGCCTAATGAAAAACTGTTTTTT
-,TRBD1,TRBJ2-5,TRBV7-9,CASSLRQGMVTQYF,TGTGCCAGCAGCTTAAGACAGGGGATGGTGACCCAGTACTTC
-,-,TRBJ1-2,TRBV15,CATSRDPGWGGYTF,TGTGCCACCAGCAGAGATCCGGGGTGGGGTGGCTACACCTTC
-,-,TRBJ2-6,TRBV7-6,CANSLGGTAGANVLTF,TGTGCCAACAGCTTAGGAGGGACTGCTGGGGCCAACGTCCTGACTTTC
-,TRBD2,TRBJ2-7,TRBV5-1,CASSLVAGSSYEQYF,TGCGCCAGCAGCTTGGTAGCGGGGAGCTCCTACGAGCAGTACTTC
-,-,TRBJ1-2,TRBV2,CASSGDVYGYTF,TGTGCCAGCAGTGGCGATGTCTATGGCTACACCTTC
-,TRBD2,TRBJ2-1,TRBV7-3,CASSKTRAGGRSDEQFF,TGTGCCAGCAGCAAGACCCGAGCGGGAGGACGGTCCGATGAGCAGTTCTTC
-,TRBD2,TRBJ2-7,TRBV4-1,CASSQETHDVAGAYEQYF,TGCGCCAGCAGCCAAGAGACGCATGACGTAGCGGGAGCCTACGAGCAGTACTTC
-,TRBD1,TRBJ1-1,TRBV7-3,CASRLDRGSEAFF,TGTGCCAGCAGACTGGACAGGGGATCTGAAGCTTTCTTT
-,TRBD1,TRBJ1-1,TRBV7-9,CASSKPTGWDTEAFF,TGTGCCAGCAGTAAACCGACAGGGTGGGACACTGAAGCTTTCTTT
-,-,TRBJ2-1,TRBV9,CASSVNNRGEQFF,TGTGCCAGCAGCGTGAACAATCGGGGCGAGCAGTTCTTC
-,TRBD2,TRBJ2-4,TRBV7-2,CASSSPWGGSDIQYF,TGTGCCAGCAGCTCTCCCTGGGGCGGGAGTGACATTCAGTACTTC
once,-,TRBJ2-7,TRBV9,CASSAGGDSSYEQYF,TGTGCCAGCAGCGCAGGCGGGGACAGCTCCTACGAGCAGTACTTC
-,-,TRBJ1-4,TRBV5-4,CASSSAQGGRNEKLFF,TGTGCCAGCAGCTCGGCGCAAGGGGGGAGGAATGAAAAACTGTTTTTT